The clone carrying this T cell receptor beta chain has just one count. The CDR3 consists of 15 residues. Germline CDR1 reads SGHRS; CDR2 reads YFSETQ. V shed 2 bases and J 5 bases; nucleotides not matched to a gene: 4. This entry is derived from a study of blood T cell repertoires in COVID-19. Study details: The study drew acute and convalescent COVID-19 samples from the United States, Italy and Spain. The cDNA or gDNA used as material had been derived from T cells, B-cell-depleted T cells, or PBMCs.

Methods used by the authors: Scientists estimated how many nucleated cells there were by amplifying reference gene primers. Repertoires were generated with immunoSEQ multiplex PCR, while TCRdb's copy carries only in-frame clones and drops some. Clone size and V and J calls were adopted from that table, with D and trimming inferred from the DNA. This table holds roughly 80,000 clones, 88% found once. Specimen: peripheral blood. The J gene is TRBJ2-2, the V gene TRBV5-1; 9 bases fit TRBD1. The sequence was collected from a man aged 50 to 59 with active COVID-19. Here the CDR3 reads CASSLGQGWTGELFF. The CDR3 DNA reads as TGCGCCAGCAGCTTAGGACAGGGGTGGACCGGGGAGCTGTTTTTT.